The clone carrying this T cell receptor (beta chain) was recorded many times. The data belong to a study of human T cells and chemical hapten exposure. Time point: pre-sensitization, week 0. Described treatment: therapeutic diphenylcyclopropenone sensitization with weekly scalp DPC. TCRdb redid the calling of the RACE reads with MiXCR, one entry per CDR3 protein. Here the sample spans about 89,000 distinct CDR3 sequences, less than 14% being singletons. This CDR3 region has 13 residues. V dropped 6 bases and J dropped 3 bases, with 11 bases sitting between them. Germline V gene lookup returns CDR1 SGHTA and CDR2 FQGTGA.

The chain joins TRBV7-3 to TRBJ1-1; D remains unclear. This clonotype originated in an older woman with alopecia areata. Some clones in this sample may be carry-over from other donors' samples. The sequenced sample was whole blood, obtained in connection with sensitization to the hapten diphenylcyclopropenone (DPC). The CDR3 loop reads CASRRQEHTEAFF. CDR3 in DNA: TGTGCCAGCAGAAGGCAAGAGCACACTGAAGCTTTCTTT. The variable domain in full, with the rest retrieved from reference TRBV7-3 and TRBJ1-1, is GAGVSQTPSNKVTEKGKYVELRCDPISGHTALYWYRQSLGQGPEFLIYFQGTGAADDSGLPNDRFFAVRPEGSVSTLKIQRTERGDSAVYLCASRRQEHTEAFFGQGTRLTVV.